This paragraph reports one T cell receptor (beta chain). This record belongs to a study of T-cell memory formation after mild COVID-19. Looking at the study overall: Largely donor-specific TCR clusters were found.

The V and J ends lost 0 bases and 5 bases respectively, with 11 bases between them. The CDR3 spans 15 residues. Germline assignment: CDR1 SEHNR and CDR2 FQNEAQ (reference sequence). Researchers used 5'RACE with constant-segment primers to make TCR alpha and TCR beta cDNA libraries that carry sample barcodes and UMIs. One entry per CDR3 protein, called by TCRdb with MiXCR from the 5' RACE reads. The repertoire includes hundreds of thousands of distinct CDR3 sequences, 12% to 15% of them detected once, and approximately 22% sits in the top ten. The clonotype originates from a man between 18 and 29 years old who had mild COVID-19 (a few samples of this study predate the infection). Cell type and time point are not known. The chain employs TRBV7-9 and TRBJ1-5; D gene ambiguous. Sequencing was carried out using PBMCs or a T cell subset sorted from them (not recorded which). In DNA, the CDR3 is TGTGCCAGCAGCTTAGCATTCGGGTTTGATCAGCCCCAGCATTTT. Translation: CASSLAFGFDQPQHF. Combining the CDR3 with reference TRBV7-9 and TRBJ1-5 gives the whole variable domain DTGVSQNPRHKITKRGQNVTFRCDPISEHNRLYWYRQTLGQGPEFLTYFQNEAQLEKSRLLSDRFSAERPKGSFSTLEIQRTEQGDSAMYLCASSLAFGFDQPQHFGDGTRLSIL.